One sample yielded the 32 T cell receptor beta chains listed below, sequenced in a study of shared clonotypes between healthy human individuals. The data were produced by immunoSEQ multiplex PCR, yet TCRdb's version contains in-frame clones alone and is incomplete. Here the sample spans millions of clones, around 95% being singletons. Sequencing was performed on naive CD4+ T cells sorted from blood. Subset of the sample: CD45RA+ positively selected. The receptors derive from a man aged 18 to 29 in good health.

This chain links TRBV28 with TRBJ1-5, with D unclear. With 1 base removed from V and 4 bases from J, the gap between germline ends came to 8 bases. Per germline, CDR1 MDHEN and CDR2 SYDVKM. The CDR3 consists of 14 residues. The CDR3: CASSLSGNNQPQHF. The DNA of the CDR3 is TGTGCCAGCAGTTTATCTGGGAATAATCAGCCCCAGCATTTT.

The V call is TRBV2, the J call TRBJ2-1, with D unresolved. Trimming stripped 8 bases from V and 9 bases from J, with 11 bases between. CDR3 length equals 11 residues. Germline V lookup: CDR1 SNHLY, CDR2 FYNNEI. CDR3 residues: CASAYGGEQFF. CDR3 coding DNA: TGTGCCAGCGCGTATGGCGGTGAGCAGTTCTTC. Combining the CDR3 with reference TRBV2 and TRBJ2-1 gives the whole variable domain EPEVTQTPSHQVTQMGQEVILRCVPISNHLYFYWYRQILGQKVEFLVSFYNNEISEKSEIFDDQFSVERPDGSNFTLKIRSTKLEDSAMYFCASAYGGEQFFGPGTRLTVL.

The CDR3 sequence: CASSPRETGELFF. CDR3 nucleotide sequence: TGTGCCAGCAGCCCCCGGGAGACCGGGGAGCTGTTTTTT. The chain uses TRBV7-6 and TRBJ2-2; D may be TRBD2 (6 bases). The CDR3 covers 13 residues. Per germline, CDR1 SGHVS and CDR2 FNYEAQ. Between the trimmed V and J ends, which lost 5 bases and 5 bases, there was a span of 9 bases.

This clone was found a few times. Other DNA sequences in this specimen translate into the identical CDR3. The chain combines TRBV30 with TRBJ1-5; 7 bases align to TRBD1. CDR3 length equals 13 residues. CDR1 and CDR2 from the germline V gene are GTSNPN and SVGIG (reference sequence). V was clipped by 3 bases and J by 2 bases; unmatched bases: 1. CDR3 region: CAWSGQGNQPQHF. Here the CDR3 DNA reads TGTGCCTGGAGCGGACAGGGCAATCAGCCCCAGCATTTT.

This rearrangement joins TRBV5-4 to TRBJ1-2; TRBD1 matches 8 bases. The CDR3 contains 12 residues. The J segment lost 13 bases and the V segment lost 4 bases, leaving 9 bases of the junction unmatched. Germline CDR1 is SGHNT and CDR2 is YYREEE (reference sequence). DNA for the CDR3: TGTGCCAGCAGCCCCGGACAGGGATGGACCACCTTC. Translating gives CASSPGQGWTTF.

This clone was recorded once. This chain uses TRBV11-2 with TRBJ1-3; TRBD1 matches at 9 bases. CDR1 is SGHAT and CDR2 is FQNNGV in the germline V gene. V lost 5 bases to trimming and J lost 1 base; unmatched junction nucleotides: 12. This CDR3 is 18 amino acids long. CDR3 loop: CASSQGRGQGGSGNTIYF. DNA for the CDR3: TGTGCCAGCAGCCAGGGACGGGGACAGGGCGGGTCTGGAAACACCATATATTTT.

The chain links TRBV4-2 to TRBJ2-3, with 8 nucleotides matching TRBD2. CDR1 and CDR2 from the germline V gene are LGHNA and YNFKEQ. There are 15 residues in the CDR3. Trimming removed 1 base from V and 7 bases from J; junction bases left unmatched: 7. The chain's CDR3 is CASSQVLAGQNTQYF. The CDR3 coding sequence is TGTGCCAGCAGCCAAGTGCTAGCGGGCCAGAATACGCAGTATTTT.

With respect to this clone: This sample includes further DNA sequences coding for the same CDR3. The chain uses TRBV18 and TRBJ1-6; D is uncertain. The V and J ends lost 2 bases and 6 bases respectively, with 5 bases between them. CDR1 KGHSH and CDR2 LQKENI come from the germline V gene. There are 13 residues in the CDR3. CDR3 coding DNA: TGTGCCAGCTCACCAGGTCTTAATTCACCCCTCCACTTT. Translated, it gives CASSPGLNSPLHF.

The chain combines TRBV10-1 with TRBJ1-5; the D gene is possibly TRBD1 (6 bases). Germline CDR1 and CDR2: WNHNN and SYGVQD (reference sequence). CDR3 length equals 16 residues. Trimming removed 2 bases from V and 3 bases from J, with 14 bases in between. CDR3 sequence: CASSELGGKNNQPQHF. Written as DNA, the CDR3 is TGCGCCAGCAGTGAGCTAGGGGGTAAGAACAATCAGCCCCAGCATTTT.

This sequence joins TRBV2 and TRBJ2-2; D remains ambiguous. CDR3 length: 13 amino acids. The germline V and J ends were trimmed by 2 bases and 7 bases, with 8 bases remaining between them. Germline loops: CDR1 SNHLY, CDR2 FYNNEI. CDR3 sequence reads: CASSEIGYGELFF. The CDR3 bases are TGTGCCAGCAGTGAAATAGGGTACGGGGAGCTGTTTTTT.

The J gene is TRBJ2-1, the V gene TRBV4-1; 7 bases are a match to TRBD1. The ends lost 0 bases at V and 9 bases at J; junction bases unmatched: 11. The germline V gene has CDR1 MGHRA and CDR2 YSYEKL. CDR3 length: 16 residues. The CDR3 is CASSQEDRKSFSEQFF. The CDR3 DNA reads as TGCGCCAGCAGCCAAGAGGACAGGAAAAGTTTTTCTGAGCAGTTCTTC.

A word on this clone: Other DNA sequences from this sample encode an identical CDR3 as well. The V call is TRBV6-6, the J call TRBJ2-7; 9 nucleotides line up with TRBD2. V shed 5 bases and J 0 bases; nucleotides not matched to a gene: 2. The CDR3 has 14 residues. The germline V gene has CDR1 MNHNY and CDR2 SVGAGI (reference sequence). The CDR3 region is CASSSSGGSYEQYF. CDR3 bases: TGTGCCAGCAGTAGTAGCGGGGGCTCCTACGAGCAGTACTTC.

This clone was counted a few times. V usage is TRBV30 and J usage is TRBJ1-1; maybe TRBD1 (6 bases). CDR3 length: 11 amino acids. CDR1 is GTSNPN and CDR2 is SVGIG in the germline V gene (reference sequence). Trimming pared 7 bases from V and 1 base from J, leaving 7 bases between. For the CDR3, the DNA is TGTGCCTCCAGGGGGAACACTGAAGCTTTCTTT. The encoded protein is CASRGNTEAFF.

The V and J genes are TRBV2 and TRBJ2-1; D gene ambiguous. Germline lookup yields CDR1 SNHLY and CDR2 FYNNEI. The length of the CDR3 is 15 residues. V shed 0 bases and J shed 8 bases, with 14 bases lying between them. The CDR3 nucleotides read TGTGCCAGCAGTGAAGCGCTCTTGGGGAAGGATGAGCAGTTCTTC. Its translation is CASSEALLGKDEQFF.

With respect to this clone: The sample has other DNA sequences that encode this CDR3 too. J is TRBJ2-3 and V is TRBV10-3; D might be TRBD2 (5 bases). Deletions cut 10 bases from V and 0 bases from J, with 5 bases between. The CDR3 length is 11 residues. CDR1 ENHRY and CDR2 SYGVKD come from the germline V gene. The CDR3 spells CATGSTDTQYF. CDR3 coding DNA: TGTGCCACGGGAAGCACAGATACGCAGTATTTT.

This clone was detected once. This chain uses TRBV9 with TRBJ2-3; maybe TRBD2 (7 bases). Germline V gene lookup returns CDR1 SGDLS and CDR2 YYNGEE. CDR3 length: 17 amino acids. V gave up 0 bases and J gave up 2 bases, with 16 bases separating them. CDR3 loop: CASSVGLGGAVTDTQYF. Written as DNA, the CDR3 is TGTGCCAGCAGCGTAGGTCTAGGGGGGGCCGTCACAGATACGCAGTATTTT.

The CDR3 sequence is CASSVVRRPTEAFF. The CDR3 DNA reads TGTGCCAGCAGCGTAGTAAGACGGCCCACTGAAGCTTTCTTT. V is TRBV9 and J is TRBJ1-1; D remains unclear. Trimming cost V 0 bases and J 4 bases, with 10 bases left between them. CDR1 is SGDLS, CDR2 YYNGEE, per germline. The length of the CDR3 is 14 residues.

This sequence joins TRBV5-1 and TRBJ2-1, with D uncertain. V was trimmed by 4 bases and J by 3 bases, leaving 8 bases between them. Germline CDR1 SGHRS, CDR2 YFSETQ. The CDR3 has 13 amino acids. The CDR3 spells CASSLESYNEQFF. The CDR3 DNA sequence: TGCGCCAGCAGCCTGGAGAGCTACAATGAGCAGTTCTTC.

The chain uses TRBV7-9 and TRBJ2-5; 9 nucleotides line up with TRBD1. Germline loops: CDR1 SEHNR, CDR2 FQNEAQ (reference sequence). The CDR3 is made up of 14 amino acids. The trim removed 5 bases at V and 4 bases at J, leaving 5 bases unmatched. The CDR3 DNA sequence: TGTGCCAGCAGCCTCCTGGACAGGGGAGAGACCCAGTACTTC. Its translation is CASSLLDRGETQYF.

The CDR3 region has the DNA TGTGCCAGTAGTATTGCAGGGGGCTCTAACGAGCAGTACTTC. Residues: CASSIAGGSNEQYF. This sequence joins TRBV19 and TRBJ2-7; 8 bases are shared with TRBD1. J was trimmed by 5 bases and V by 3 bases; bases with no gene match: 6. The CDR3 covers 14 residues. From germline, CDR1 is LNHDA and CDR2 SQIVND (reference sequence).

This chain connects TRBV6-1 to TRBJ2-3; 9 bases agree with TRBD2. The CDR3 runs 16 residues. Germline V CDR1 and CDR2: MNHNS, SASEGT. The V segment lost 4 bases and the J segment 1 base; nucleotides outside the gene matches: 6. This CDR3 reads CASSGASGKRTDTQYF. In DNA form, the CDR3 reads TGTGCCAGCAGTGGGGCTAGCGGGAAGCGCACAGATACGCAGTATTTT.

The rearrangement uses TRBV11-3 and TRBJ1-2; no definite D call. CDR3 length: 14 amino acids. V was clipped by 0 bases and J by 7 bases, with 12 bases between them. Germline CDR1 is SGHNT and CDR2 is YENEEA. The DNA for the CDR3 is TGTGCCAGCAGCTTAGATCGGGCGACCAGTGGCTACACCTTC. Translated: CASSLDRATSGYTF.

The chain joins TRBV30 to TRBJ2-7, with 9 positions matching TRBD1. Germline V gene lookup returns CDR1 GTSNPN and CDR2 SVGIG (reference sequence). V lost 0 bases and J lost 3; bases outside the gene matches: 6. The CDR3 is 15 residues long. The CDR3 region has the DNA TGTGCCTGGAGTGTACGGGGGACAGGGTACTACGAGCAGTACTTC. It codes for CAWSVRGTGYYEQYF. The full variable domain, rest sourced from reference TRBV30 and TRBJ2-7, is SQTIHQWPATLVQPVGSPLSLECTVEGTSNPNLYWYRQAAGRGLQLLFYSVGIGQISSEVPQNLSASRPQDRQFILSSKKLLLSDSGFYLCAWSVRGTGYYEQYFGPGTRLTVT.

The rearrangement joins TRBV5-4 to TRBJ1-2; D call uncertain. The CDR3 totals 13 residues. The germline CDR1 and CDR2 sequences are SGHNT and YYREEE (reference sequence). With 5 bases removed from V and 8 bases from J, the gap between germline ends came to 16 bases. CDR3 amino acids: CASRQAPAGGYTF. The DNA of the CDR3 is TGTGCCAGCAGGCAGGCCCCCGCGGGGGGCTACACCTTC.

The chain combines TRBV27 with TRBJ2-3; D is uncertain. The CDR3 runs 13 residues. The germline V gene encodes CDR1 MNHEY and CDR2 SMNVEV (reference sequence). Trimming removed 3 bases from V and 8 bases from J, with 12 bases in between. The CDR3 DNA follows: TGTGCCAGCAGTTTCTCGGCGTTGGGTACGCAGTATTTT. The encoded protein is CASSFSALGTQYF.

The chain carries TRBV18 and TRBJ1-2; D unclear. With 2 bases removed from V and 8 bases from J, the gap between germline ends came to 12 bases. The CDR3 is made up of 13 amino acids. The germline V gene encodes CDR1 KGHSH and CDR2 LQKENI. CDR3 loop: CASSPNREGGYTF. DNA for the CDR3: TGTGCCAGCTCACCAAATAGGGAAGGCGGCTACACCTTC.

V usage is TRBV5-4 and J usage is TRBJ2-3, with 11 bases aligning to TRBD2. The CDR3 spans 15 residues. Looked up from germline, CDR1 is SGHNT and CDR2 is YYREEE (reference sequence). The J segment lost 7 bases and the V segment lost 0 bases, leaving 4 bases of the junction unmatched. The chain's CDR3 is CASSLVAGGSNTQYF. CDR3 sequence (DNA): TGTGCCAGCAGCTTGGTAGCGGGAGGGTCGAATACGCAGTATTTT.

This sequence joins TRBV6-1 and TRBJ1-4; D might be TRBD1 (5 bases). Germline CDR1 reads MNHNS; CDR2 reads SASEGT. The V gene lost 2 bases and the J gene lost 6 bases, with 10 bases spanning the gap. CDR3 length equals 14 residues. The CDR3 is CASSEYGADEKLFF. The CDR3 region has the DNA TGTGCCAGCAGTGAATACGGGGCGGATGAAAAACTGTTTTTT.

The chain uses TRBV27 and TRBJ1-2; no clear D gene. The CDR3 loop spans 14 amino acids. Germline CDR1 reads MNHEY; CDR2 reads SMNVEV (reference sequence). Between the trimmed V and J ends, which lost 5 bases and 1 base, there was a span of 11 bases. Here the CDR3 DNA reads TGTGCCAGCAGTAGGTCAGGCATTAACTATGGCTACACCTTC. Translation gives CASSRSGINYGYTF.

V and J are TRBV7-8 and TRBJ2-7; 7 nucleotides align to TRBD1. Germline trimming cut 3 bases from V and 2 bases from J; bases unmatched to any gene: 7. CDR3 length: 15 amino acids. Germline V lookup: CDR1 SGHVS, CDR2 FQNEAQ. CDR3 residues: CASSLRDSNTYEQYF. In DNA form, the CDR3 reads TGTGCCAGCAGCTTGAGGGACAGCAACACCTACGAGCAGTACTTC.

V and J are TRBV5-8 and TRBJ2-1, with D unclear. CDR1 and CDR2 from the germline V gene are SGHTS and YDEGEE. V was clipped by 0 bases and J by 6 bases, with 13 bases between them. This CDR3 is 15 amino acids long. The CDR3 here is CASSLGLININEQFF. In nucleotides, the CDR3 is TGTGCCAGCAGCTTGGGGCTCATCAATATCAATGAGCAGTTCTTC.

This clone was picked up one time. V is TRBV10-3 and J is TRBJ1-2; possibly TRBD1 for D (6 bases). The CDR3 totals 15 residues. Germline V gene data show CDR1 as ENHRY and CDR2 as SYGVKD. V lost 3 bases and J 6 bases, leaving 17 bases between the germline ends. The CDR3 nucleotides are TGTGCCATCAGTGAAGCGTTGGGGGGCGAGAATGGCTACACCTTC. This translates into CAISEALGGENGYTF.